A single sample gave rise to the 30 T cell receptor beta chains below, sequenced in a study of blood T cell repertoires in COVID-19. TCRdb's table, derived via immunoSEQ multiplex PCR, lists solely in-frame clones and lacks some. The data contain nearly 200,000 clones, about 90% of them singletons. The material sequenced was peripheral blood. These receptors were obtained from a woman in her seventies with acute or convalescent COVID-19.

This clone turned up a few times. This rearrangement joins TRBV27 to TRBJ2-1, with TRBD1 matching 7 bases. V lost 5 bases and J lost 4; bases outside the gene matches: 2. Germline loops: CDR1 MNHEY, CDR2 SMNVEV (reference sequence). CDR3 length: 13 amino acids. This CDR3 reads CASSPQGYNEQFF. CDR3 nucleotide sequence: TGTGCCAGCAGTCCACAGGGGTACAATGAGCAGTTCTTC.

In its sample, this clone was seen once. The rearrangement uses TRBV19 and TRBJ1-6; TRBD1 is a possible D gene (5 bases). V dropped 4 bases and J dropped 14 bases, with 15 bases sitting between them. The CDR3 runs to 13 residues. Germline values: CDR1 LNHDA, CDR2 SQIVND (reference sequence). CDR3 DNA: TGTGCCAGTAGTACAAGACAGCCAGGGTCCCTCCACTTT. Its protein product is CASSTRQPGSLHF.

The chain joins TRBV21-1 to TRBJ1-1; the table's D call, TRBD1, has no DNA check behind it. TRBV21-1 is classified as a pseudogene. The CDR3 runs 19 residues. Here the CDR3 DNA reads TGTGCCAGCAGCAAAGGTTCAAATTGGGACAGAATATTGAACACTGAAGCTTTCTTT. Residues: CASSKGSNWDRILNTEAFF.

This sequence joins TRBV10-3 and TRBJ1-2, with 12 bases aligning to TRBD1. Unmatched junction bases numbered 3, after V lost 2 bases and J lost 2 bases. Per germline, CDR1 ENHRY and CDR2 SYGVKD. This CDR3 comprises 16 residues. The DNA of the CDR3 is TGTGCCATCAGTGAGCCGGGACAGGGGGCAAACTATGGCTACACCTTC. It specifies CAISEPGQGANYGYTF.

The chain joins TRBV2 to TRBJ1-2; D gene ambiguous. Germline CDR1 SNHLY, CDR2 FYNNEI. Trimming pared 6 bases from V and 4 bases from J, leaving 6 bases between. This CDR3 comprises 11 residues. CDR3 nucleotides: TGTGCCAGCAGCCTCTCCTATGGCTACACCTTC. Its translation: CASSLSYGYTF.

This chain uses TRBV29-1 with TRBJ2-7; 7 bases fit TRBD2. J lost 5 bases, V lost 6 bases, and 10 bases had no gene match. CDR3 length equals 13 residues. Per germline, CDR1 SQVTM and CDR2 ANQGSEA. The CDR3 sequence: CSVGRPGTDEQYF. The CDR3 coding sequence is TGCAGCGTCGGGAGGCCAGGGACTGACGAGCAGTACTTC.

The rearrangement links TRBV19 to TRBJ2-5; 10 bases align to TRBD2. Germline values: CDR1 LNHDA, CDR2 SQIVND (reference sequence). Unmatched junction bases numbered 8, after V lost 3 bases and J lost 7 bases. This CDR3 is 15 amino acids long. This CDR3 reads CASSILAGVRGTQYF. The CDR3 DNA follows: TGTGCCAGTAGTATTCTAGCGGGAGTCAGGGGGACCCAGTACTTC.

This clone was counted a few times. The CDR3 reads CASSPGGSNYGYTF. CDR3 in DNA: TGCGCCAGCAGCCCCGGGGGTTCTAACTATGGCTACACCTTC. The chain recombines TRBV5-1 with TRBJ1-2; D is perhaps TRBD1 (5 bases). The length of the CDR3 is 14 residues. The germline CDR1 and CDR2 sequences are SGHRS and YFSETQ. V lost 4 bases to trimming and J lost 0 bases, with 10 bases between them.

The gene calls are TRBV19 and TRBJ1-3, with D uncertain. V was pared by 0 bases and J by 4 bases, with 13 bases between. Per the germline V gene, CDR1 is LNHDA and CDR2 is SQIVND (reference sequence). The CDR3 is made up of 16 amino acids. In DNA, the CDR3 is TGTGCCAGTAGTATAGAAAAGCGGCTCGCCGGAAACACCATATATTTT. This translates into CASSIEKRLAGNTIYF. The full variable domain, rest sourced from reference TRBV19 and TRBJ1-3, is DGGITQSPKYLFRKEGQNVTLSCEQNLNHDAMYWYRQDPGQGLRLIYYSQIVNDFQKGDIAEGYSVSREKKESFPLTVTSAQKNPTAFYLCASSIEKRLAGNTIYFGEGSWLTVV.

The V call is TRBV7-9, the J call TRBJ1-1; 8 positions agree with TRBD1. CDR1 is SEHNR, CDR2 FQNEAQ, per germline (reference sequence). V shed 1 base and J 11 bases; nucleotides not matched to a gene: 12. The CDR3 runs 15 residues. CDR3 residues: CASSLVGTGGRVAFF. DNA of the CDR3: TGTGCCAGCAGCTTAGTGGGGACAGGTGGAAGAGTGGCTTTCTTT. Complete variable domain (other parts from reference TRBV7-9 and TRBJ1-1): DTGVSQNPRHKITKRGQNVTFRCDPISEHNRLYWYRQTLGQGPEFLTYFQNEAQLEKSRLLSDRFSAERPKGSFSTLEIQRTEQGDSAMYLCASSLVGTGGRVAFFGQGTRLTVV.

This clone was counted between two and nine times. The chain recombines TRBV12-3 or TRBV12-4 with TRBJ2-5; tentatively, D is TRBD2 (5 bases). The CDR3 spans 13 residues. V lost 2 bases to trimming and J lost 1 base, with 5 bases between them. The chain's CDR3 is CASSLSGQETQYF. CDR3 DNA sequence: TGTGCCAGCAGTTTAAGCGGCCAAGAGACCCAGTACTTC.

The sample holds one count of this clone. V and J are TRBV3-1 (or the pseudogene TRBV3-2) and TRBJ1-2; D might be TRBD1 (6 bases). V gave up 4 bases and J gave up 2 bases, with 17 bases separating them. This CDR3 comprises 16 residues. Germline CDR1 and CDR2: LGHDT and YNNKEL (reference sequence). Written as DNA, the CDR3 is TGTGCCAGCAGCCTGGGAGGGGGATCCAGCAACTATGGCTACACCTTC. Residues: CASSLGGGSSNYGYTF.

This clone was seen a few times. The chain couples TRBV6-5 to TRBJ1-5; D is unresolved. Germline assignment: CDR1 MNHEY and CDR2 SVGAGI. The CDR3 loop spans 14 amino acids. V was pared by 7 bases and J by 3 bases, with 13 bases between. DNA for the CDR3: TGTGCCAGCAAACGGGTTCCCCTCAATCAGCCCCAGCATTTT. This codes for CASKRVPLNQPQHF.

J is TRBJ1-3 and V is TRBV15; 7 nucleotides line up with TRBD1. The germline gives CDR1 LNHNV, CDR2 YYDKDF (reference sequence). The junction had 6 bases not matched to a gene; V was cut back by 2 bases and J by 5 bases. CDR3 length: 15 residues. CDR3: CATSRNTGARNTIYF. Written as DNA, the CDR3 is TGTGCCACCAGCAGAAATACAGGGGCAAGAAACACCATATATTTT. Variable domain in full (rest from reference TRBV15 and TRBJ1-3): DAMVIQNPRYQVTQFGKPVTLSCSQTLNHNVMYWYQQKSSQAPKLLFHYYDKDFNNEADTPDNFQSRRPNTSFCFLDIRSPGLGDTAMYLCATSRNTGARNTIYFGEGSWLTVV.

J is TRBJ2-3 and V is TRBV5-1; 7 nucleotides agree with TRBD2. Germline lookup yields CDR1 SGHRS and CDR2 YFSETQ. This CDR3 comprises 14 residues. The V and J ends lost 5 bases and 1 base, in that order; junction bases with no gene match: 4. The CDR3 loop is CASRFTSGTDTQYF. CDR3 in DNA: TGCGCCAGCAGATTTACTAGCGGCACAGATACGCAGTATTTT.

This clone was observed once. The genes are TRBV9 and TRBJ2-5; 10 bases match TRBD2. V dropped 6 bases and J dropped 2; count of bases not matched to a gene: 4. The length of the CDR3 is 14 residues. CDR1 SGDLS and CDR2 YYNGEE come from the germline V gene. The CDR3 loop is CASTLSGGQETQYF. For the CDR3, the DNA is TGTGCCAGCACACTTAGCGGGGGGCAAGAGACCCAGTACTTC.

The chain recombines TRBV18 with TRBJ2-7; 8 bases align to TRBD1. This CDR3 comprises 14 residues. V shed 4 bases and J 5 bases; nucleotides not matched to a gene: 7. Per germline, CDR1 KGHSH and CDR2 LQKENI. CDR3 in DNA: TGTGCCAGCTCACAATACAGGGGGTTGGACGAGCAGTACTTC. Its protein is CASSQYRGLDEQYF.

The chain recombines TRBV11-3 with TRBJ2-4; 10 bases are a match to TRBD1. V lost 5 bases, J lost 4 bases, and 8 bases stayed unmatched. This CDR3 has 16 residues. Per the germline V gene, CDR1 is SGHNT and CDR2 is YENEEA. The CDR3 bases are TGTGCCAGCAGCCCCCGACAGGGGGCGGCAAAAAACATTCAGTACTTC. Translating gives CASSPRQGAAKNIQYF.

This clone turned up a few times. V usage is TRBV6-5 and J usage is TRBJ2-7; possibly TRBD1 for D (6 bases). The germline V gene has CDR1 MNHEY and CDR2 SVGAGI. CDR3 length: 13 amino acids. V was clipped by 8 bases and J by 2 bases, with 13 bases between them. The CDR3 region is CASQRTATYEQYF. Written as DNA, the CDR3 is TGTGCCAGCCAACGGACAGCCACCTACGAGCAGTACTTC.

This clone was seen once. The chain employs TRBV19 and TRBJ1-4; D is perhaps TRBD1 (5 bases). The CDR3 totals 15 residues. Germline V gene data show CDR1 as LNHDA and CDR2 as SQIVND (reference sequence). Trimming removed 3 bases at V and 0 bases at J, with 8 bases between. CDR3 residues: CASSIEQATNEKLFF. The CDR3 DNA reads as TGTGCCAGTAGTATCGAACAGGCAACTAATGAAAAACTGTTTTTT.

For the CDR3, the DNA is TGCGCCAGCAGCCCCGACAGGGGCTATGGCTACACCTTC. Amino acid sequence: CASSPDRGYGYTF. The chain employs TRBV10-1 and TRBJ1-2, with 8 bases matching TRBD1. J lost 4 bases, V lost 6 bases, and 4 bases had no gene match. Germline V CDR1 and CDR2: WNHNN, SYGVQD (reference sequence). The CDR3 spans 13 residues.

V usage is TRBV5-6 and J usage is TRBJ2-1; TRBD2 agrees at 7 bases. V lost 1 base, J lost 5 bases, and 9 bases stayed unmatched. The CDR3 covers 16 residues. From germline, CDR1 is SGHDT and CDR2 YYEEEE. CDR3 region: CASSLNGLADNNEQFF. CDR3 DNA: TGTGCCAGCAGCTTGAATGGTCTAGCGGATAACAATGAGCAGTTCTTC.

The chain carries TRBV12-3 or TRBV12-4 and TRBJ1-4; D may be TRBD1 (5 bases). V lost 5 bases and J lost 9, with 13 bases in between. There are 13 residues in the CDR3. The CDR3 nucleotides read TGTGCCAGCAGTCCTATGGGGCCGAAAAAACTGTTTTTT. Translated, it gives CASSPMGPKKLFF.

This clone was counted a few times. V is TRBV10-2 and J is TRBJ2-5; 7 bases are a match to TRBD1. Trimming cost V 8 bases and J 7 bases; bases outside gene matches: 16. The length of the CDR3 is 15 residues. Germline assignment: CDR1 WSHSY and CDR2 SAAADI. CDR3 DNA sequence: TGCGCCAGCGAGAAAGCAAGGACAGGTCCGGGGACCCAGTACTTC. Translated, it gives CASEKARTGPGTQYF.

CDR3 DNA: TGTGCCAGCAGTCTTCTGACTAGCGGGAGTAGTGAGCAGTTCTTC. Its translation is CASSLLTSGSSEQFF. This sequence joins TRBV27 and TRBJ2-1; 12 nucleotides line up with TRBD2. CDR3 length equals 15 residues. Trimming cost V 5 bases and J 9 bases; bases outside gene matches: 8. The germline V gene encodes CDR1 MNHEY and CDR2 SMNVEV (reference sequence).

The V and J genes are TRBV12-3 or TRBV12-4 and TRBJ1-1, with D possibly being TRBD1 (5 bases). The length of the CDR3 is 12 residues. V was clipped by 4 bases and J by 11 bases, with 14 bases between them. The DNA for the CDR3 is TGTGCCAGCAGTTCTATCTCGACAGTGGCTTTCTTT. Its protein is CASSSISTVAFF.

This clone was detected only a few times. Other DNA variants within this sample encode the same CDR3. The V and J genes are TRBV12-5 and TRBJ2-3; 7 bases fit TRBD2. With 4 bases clipped from V and 0 bases from J, the junction kept 4 bases outside the gene matches. Germline V CDR1 and CDR2: LGHNT, FRNRAP. The CDR3 extends over 15 amino acids. The CDR3 region has the DNA TGTGCTAGTGGTTCCAGCGGGGTTAGCACAGATACGCAGTATTTT. Protein product: CASGSSGVSTDTQYF.

This chain joins TRBV4-3 and TRBJ2-2; D is possibly TRBD1 (5 bases). CDR1 LGHNA and CDR2 YSLEER come from the germline V gene. CDR3 size: 13 residues. V was shortened by 1 base and J by 7 bases, with 7 bases between the two germline ends. CDR3 sequence (DNA): TGCGCCAGCAGCCAAGGCGACAGCGGGGAGCTGTTTTTT. Amino acids: CASSQGDSGELFF.

The rearrangement joins TRBV6-1 to TRBJ2-2; 7 bases agree with TRBD1. V lost 3 bases to trimming and J lost 0 bases; unmatched junction nucleotides: 7. The germline V gene encodes CDR1 MNHNS and CDR2 SASEGT. This CDR3 has 17 amino acids. The CDR3 spells CASSDRGWVTNTGELFF. The CDR3 DNA reads TGTGCCAGCAGTGACAGGGGGTGGGTAACGAACACCGGGGAGCTGTTTTTT.

Only a few counts were recorded for this clone. This chain links TRBV2 with TRBJ1-4; D perhaps matches TRBD1 (6 bases). Germline lookup yields CDR1 SNHLY and CDR2 FYNNEI. V dropped 7 bases and J dropped 10 bases, with 16 bases sitting between them. The length of the CDR3 is 13 residues. CDR3 protein: CASIGGKVSKLFF. For the CDR3, the DNA is TGTGCCAGCATAGGGGGAAAAGTGTCAAAACTGTTTTTT.